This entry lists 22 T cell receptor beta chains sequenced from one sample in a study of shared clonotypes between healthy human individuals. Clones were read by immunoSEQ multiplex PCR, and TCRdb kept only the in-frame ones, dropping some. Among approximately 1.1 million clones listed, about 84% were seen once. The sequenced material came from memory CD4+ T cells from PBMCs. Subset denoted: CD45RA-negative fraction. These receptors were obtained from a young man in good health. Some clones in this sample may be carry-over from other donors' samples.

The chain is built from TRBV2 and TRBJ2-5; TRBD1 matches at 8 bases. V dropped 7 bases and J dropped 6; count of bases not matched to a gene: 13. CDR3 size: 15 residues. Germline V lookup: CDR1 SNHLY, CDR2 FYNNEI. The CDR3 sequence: CASTGQGLLGKTQYF. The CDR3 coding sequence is TGTGCCAGCACCGGACAGGGCCTTTTGGGGAAGACCCAGTACTTC.

CDR3 loop: CASSPGQGALEQYF. CDR3 DNA sequence: TGTGCCAGCAGTCCCGGACAGGGGGCCCTCGAGCAGTACTTC. The rearrangement uses TRBV28 and TRBJ2-7; 11 bases line up with TRBD1. Losses at the gene ends were 5 bases for V and 6 bases for J; bases not matched to a gene: 6. The CDR3 contains 14 residues. Germline CDR1 MDHEN, CDR2 SYDVKM. Full variable domain (remainder filled in from reference TRBV28 and TRBJ2-7): DVKVTQSSRYLVKRTGEKVFLECVQDMDHENMFWYRQDPGLGLRLIYFSYDVKMKEKGDIPEGYSVSREKKERFSLILESASTNQTSMYLCASSPGQGALEQYFGPGTRLTVT.

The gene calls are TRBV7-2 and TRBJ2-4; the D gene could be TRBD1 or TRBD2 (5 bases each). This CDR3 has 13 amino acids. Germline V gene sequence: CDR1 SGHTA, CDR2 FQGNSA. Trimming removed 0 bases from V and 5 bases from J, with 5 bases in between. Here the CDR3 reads CASSLAGENIQYF. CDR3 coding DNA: TGTGCCAGCAGCTTAGCGGGGGAAAACATTCAGTACTTC. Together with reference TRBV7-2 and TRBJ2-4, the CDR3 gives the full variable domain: GAGVSQSPSNKVTEKGKDVELRCDPISGHTALYWYRQSLGQGLEFLIYFQGNSAPDKSGLPSDRFSAERTGGSVSTLTIQRTQQEDSAVYLCASSLAGENIQYFGAGTRLSVL.

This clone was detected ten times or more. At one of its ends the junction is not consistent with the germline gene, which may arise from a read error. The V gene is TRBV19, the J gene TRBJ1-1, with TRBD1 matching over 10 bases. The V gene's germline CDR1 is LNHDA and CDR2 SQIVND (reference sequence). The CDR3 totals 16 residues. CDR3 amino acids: CASRPGDRGLKTEAFF. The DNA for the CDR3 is TGTGCCAGTAGGCCCGGAGACAGGGGGCTGAAAACTGAAGCTTTCTTT.

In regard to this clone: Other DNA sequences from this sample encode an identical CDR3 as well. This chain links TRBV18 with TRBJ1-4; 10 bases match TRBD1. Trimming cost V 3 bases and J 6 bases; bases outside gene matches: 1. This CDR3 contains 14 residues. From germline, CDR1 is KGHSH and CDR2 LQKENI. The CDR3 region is CASSPGTGDEKLFF. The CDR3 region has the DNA TGTGCCAGCTCACCCGGGACAGGGGATGAAAAACTGTTTTTT. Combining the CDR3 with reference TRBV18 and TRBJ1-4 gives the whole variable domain NAGVMQNPRHLVRRRGQEARLRCSPMKGHSHVYWYRQLPEEGLKFMVYLQKENIIDESGMPKERFSAEFPKEGPSILRIQQVVRGDSAAYFCASSPGTGDEKLFFGSGTQLSVL.

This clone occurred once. The CDR3 loop is CASSPRTGGETQYF. As DNA, the CDR3 is TGTGCCAGCAGCCCGAGGACAGGGGGAGAGACCCAGTACTTC. The chain uses TRBV5-8 and TRBJ2-5; TRBD1 aligns across 10 bases. The CDR3 spans 14 residues. Germline CDR1 and CDR2: SGHTS and YDEGEE. V trimming: 4 bases; J trimming: 4 bases; junction bases outside the gene matches: 4.

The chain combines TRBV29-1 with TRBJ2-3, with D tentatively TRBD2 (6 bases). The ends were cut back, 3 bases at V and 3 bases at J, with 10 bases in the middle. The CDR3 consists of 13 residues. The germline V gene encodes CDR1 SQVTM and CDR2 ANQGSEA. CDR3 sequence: CSVEGTRTDTQYF. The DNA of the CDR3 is TGCAGCGTTGAGGGGACTCGGACAGATACGCAGTATTTT.

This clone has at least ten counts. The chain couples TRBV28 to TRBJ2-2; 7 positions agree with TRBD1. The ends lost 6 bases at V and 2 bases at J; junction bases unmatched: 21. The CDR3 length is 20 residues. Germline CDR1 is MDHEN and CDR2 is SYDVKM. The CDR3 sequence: CASSPSPGQALYYNTGELFF. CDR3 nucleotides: TGTGCCAGCAGCCCGTCCCCCGGACAGGCCCTTTATTACAACACCGGGGAGCTGTTTTTT.

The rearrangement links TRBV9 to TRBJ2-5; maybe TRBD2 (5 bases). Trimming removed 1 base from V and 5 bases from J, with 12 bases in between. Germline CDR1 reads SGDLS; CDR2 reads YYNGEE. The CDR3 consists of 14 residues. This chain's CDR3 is CASSVNPGKETQYF. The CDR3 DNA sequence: TGTGCCAGCAGCGTAAATCCCGGGAAGGAGACCCAGTACTTC.

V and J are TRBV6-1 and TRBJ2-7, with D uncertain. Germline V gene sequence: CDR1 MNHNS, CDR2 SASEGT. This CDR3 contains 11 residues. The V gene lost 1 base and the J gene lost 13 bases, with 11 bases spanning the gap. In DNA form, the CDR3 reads TGTGCCAGCAGTGAAGTACATGAGCGATACTTC. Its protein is CASSEVHERYF.

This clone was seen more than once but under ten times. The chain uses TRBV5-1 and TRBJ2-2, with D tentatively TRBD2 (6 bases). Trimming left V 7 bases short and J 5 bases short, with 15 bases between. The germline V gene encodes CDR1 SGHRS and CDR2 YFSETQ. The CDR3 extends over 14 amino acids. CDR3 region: CASGAEGRTGELFF. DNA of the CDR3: TGCGCCAGCGGGGCGGAGGGGAGAACCGGGGAGCTGTTTTTT.

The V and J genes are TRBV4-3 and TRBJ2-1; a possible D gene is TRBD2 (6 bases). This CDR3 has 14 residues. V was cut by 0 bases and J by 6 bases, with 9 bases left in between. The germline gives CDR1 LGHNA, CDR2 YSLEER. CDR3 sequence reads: CASSQEDYFNEQFF. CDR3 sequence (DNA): TGCGCCAGCAGCCAAGAGGACTATTTCAATGAGCAGTTCTTC.

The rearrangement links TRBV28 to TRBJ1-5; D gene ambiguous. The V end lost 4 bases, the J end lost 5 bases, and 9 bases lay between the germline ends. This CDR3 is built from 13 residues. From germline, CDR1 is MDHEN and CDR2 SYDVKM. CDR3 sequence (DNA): TGTGCCAGCAGTTACAGAGGAGATCAGCCCCAGCATTTT. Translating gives CASSYRGDQPQHF.

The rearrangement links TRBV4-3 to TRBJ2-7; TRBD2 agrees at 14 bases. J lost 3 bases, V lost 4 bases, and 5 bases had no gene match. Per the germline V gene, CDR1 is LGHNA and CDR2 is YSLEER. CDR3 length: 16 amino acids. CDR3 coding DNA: TGCGCCAGCAGCCCTGGGACTAGCGGGAGTCGCTACGAGCAGTACTTC. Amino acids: CASSPGTSGSRYEQYF.

The CDR3 spells CASSVGTYNEQFF. CDR3 DNA: TGTGCCAGCAGCGTCGGGACGTACAATGAGCAGTTCTTC. The J gene is TRBJ2-1, the V gene TRBV9; D may be TRBD1 or TRBD2 (5 bases each). Germline CDR1 reads SGDLS; CDR2 reads YYNGEE. Trimming pared 2 bases from V and 4 bases from J, leaving 7 bases between. The CDR3 totals 13 residues. The full variable domain, its missing parts supplied by reference TRBV9 and TRBJ2-1, is DSGVTQTPKHLITATGQRVTLRCSPRSGDLSVYWYQQSLDQGLQFLIQYYNGEERAKGNILERFSAQQFPDLHSELNLSSLELGDSALYFCASSVGTYNEQFFGPGTRLTVL.

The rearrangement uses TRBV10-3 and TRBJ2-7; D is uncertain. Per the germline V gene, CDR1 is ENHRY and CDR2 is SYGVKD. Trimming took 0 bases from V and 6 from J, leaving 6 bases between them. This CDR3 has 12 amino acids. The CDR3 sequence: CAISESGIEQYF. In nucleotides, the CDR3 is TGTGCCATCAGTGAGTCAGGGATCGAGCAGTACTTC.

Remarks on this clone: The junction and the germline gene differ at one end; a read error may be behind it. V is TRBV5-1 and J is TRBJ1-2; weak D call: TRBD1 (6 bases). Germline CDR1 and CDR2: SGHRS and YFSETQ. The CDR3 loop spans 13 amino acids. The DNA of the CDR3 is TGCGCCAGCAGCCAAGACGTACAGGGTTCCCACCACTTC. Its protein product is CASSQDVQGSHHF.

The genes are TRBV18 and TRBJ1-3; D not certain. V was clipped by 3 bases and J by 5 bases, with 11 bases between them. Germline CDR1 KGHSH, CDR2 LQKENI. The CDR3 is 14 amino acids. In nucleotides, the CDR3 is TGTGCCAGCTCACCTCCGGCGACCCGAAACACCATATATTTT. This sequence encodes CASSPPATRNTIYF.

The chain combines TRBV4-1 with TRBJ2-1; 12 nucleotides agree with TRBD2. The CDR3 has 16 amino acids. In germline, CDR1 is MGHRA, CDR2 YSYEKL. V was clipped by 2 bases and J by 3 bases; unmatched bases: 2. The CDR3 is CASSQLAGGFYNEQFF. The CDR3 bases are TGCGCCAGCAGCCAACTAGCGGGAGGGTTCTACAATGAGCAGTTCTTC.

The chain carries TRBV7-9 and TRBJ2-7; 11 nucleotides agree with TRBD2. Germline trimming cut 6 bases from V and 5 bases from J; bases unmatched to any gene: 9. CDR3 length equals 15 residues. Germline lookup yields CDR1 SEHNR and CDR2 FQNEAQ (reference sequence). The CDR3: CASSLSGRAFDEQYF. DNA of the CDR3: TGTGCCAGCAGTCTTAGCGGGAGGGCCTTCGACGAGCAGTACTTC.

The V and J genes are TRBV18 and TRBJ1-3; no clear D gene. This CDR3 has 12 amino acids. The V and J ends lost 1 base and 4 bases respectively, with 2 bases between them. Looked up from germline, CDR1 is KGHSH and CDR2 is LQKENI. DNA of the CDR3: TGTGCCAGCTCACCACAAGGAAACACCATATATTTT. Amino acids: CASSPQGNTIYF.

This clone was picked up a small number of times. The CDR3 bases are TGTGCCAGTAGTGTGGGCTCAGGGAGGGGGAATCAGCCCCAGCATTTT. Its translation is CASSVGSGRGNQPQHF. The V gene is TRBV19, the J gene TRBJ1-5; a possible D gene is TRBD1 (6 bases). Trimming took off 5 bases at V and 4 bases at J, with 18 bases between the two ends. The CDR3 extends over 16 amino acids. The germline V gene has CDR1 LNHDA and CDR2 SQIVND (reference sequence).